A selection of T cell receptor beta chains follows, all from one sample in a study of patients and donors after allogeneic stem cell transplantation. TCRdb called the RT-PCR reads again in MiXCR, with one record for every CDR3 protein. The table includes 150,000 to 250,000 distinct CDR3 sequences, more than 35% detected once. The sequencing sample was made of blood, either unsorted or a sorted T cell fraction (not recorded which). These receptors were taken from a human donor who was either an allogeneic HSCT recipient or a stem cell or donor lymphocyte infusion donor (not recorded which). It is not recorded whose cells these are; they may come from a transplant donor. The CDR3 runs from the conserved cysteine through the conserved F or W. A D gene is named only where the DNA matches it firmly. Expanded clones get a size class; other rows say once, few or many, or leave the size out.

v_call	d_call	clone_size	j_call	cdr3_length	cdr3_nt	cdr3_aa
TRBV6-5	TRBD2	NA	TRBJ2-2	17	TGTGCCAGCAGTTACTCCCTAGCGGGAGGCCTCACCGGGGAGCTGTTTTTT	CASSYSLAGGLTGELFF
TRBV5-1	TRBD2	NA	TRBJ2-4	15	TGCGCCAGCAGCTCCGACGGGACTAGCGGGAGTCCTCTATACTTC	CASSSDGTSGSPLYF
TRBV12-3/TRBV12-4	NA	NA	TRBJ1-6	14	TGTGCCAGCAGTAGGAGGGGAGACAATTCACCCCTCCACTTT	CASSRRGDNSPLHF
TRBV12-3/TRBV12-4	NA	NA	TRBJ1-4	17	TGTGCCAGCAGTTTAGTTGGGGCGCAGGCAACTAATGAAAAACTGTTTTTT	CASSLVGAQATNEKLFF
TRBV29-1	TRBD2	NA	TRBJ2-3	17	TGCAGCGTTGAAGATGAGGCTAGCGGGATTTACACAGATACGCAGTATTTT	CSVEDEASGIYTDTQYF
TRBV5-1	NA	few	TRBJ2-1	15	TGCGCCAGCAGCTTTGGCGGGGCCTGGGACAATGAGCAGTTCTTC	CASSFGGAWDNEQFF
TRBV12-3/TRBV12-4	NA	medium-sized	TRBJ1-1	14	TGTGCCAGCAGAATTCGAATCGGGGGCACTGAAGCTTTCTTT	CASRIRIGGTEAFF
TRBV4-3	NA	NA	TRBJ2-4	14	TGCGCCAGCAGCCAGATACTAGCCAAAAACATTCAGTACTTC	CASSQILAKNIQYF
TRBV20-1	TRBD2	NA	TRBJ2-4	15	TGCAGTGCCATCCCTAGCGGGACGGCCAAAATCATTCAGTACTTC	CSAIPSGTAKIIQYF
TRBV12-3/TRBV12-4	TRBD1	NA	TRBJ2-7	14	TGTGCCAGCACCCCCGCGGGACAGGGCTACGAGCAGTACTTC	CASTPAGQGYEQYF
TRBV14	NA	NA	TRBJ1-1	15	TGTGCCAGCAGCCAAGATCCGAGTGGTAGGACTGAAGCTTTCTTT	CASSQDPSGRTEAFF
TRBV6-5	TRBD2	NA	TRBJ2-7	15	TGTGCCAGCAGTGCCCCCGGGACTAGTAAATACGAGCAGTACTTC	CASSAPGTSKYEQYF
TRBV7-8	NA	NA	TRBJ2-1	17	TGTGCCAGCAGCTTACTAGTTAGGACTCTTCTCTACAATGAGCAGTTCTTC	CASSLLVRTLLYNEQFF
TRBV12-5	NA	few	TRBJ1-2	13	TGTGCTAGTGGTCCGGAGACCAACTATGGCTACACCTTC	CASGPETNYGYTF
TRBV5-1	TRBD2	once	TRBJ2-7	16	TGCGCCAGCAGCTTAGTCCTAGCGGGAGGCTCCTACGAGCAGTACTTC	CASSLVLAGGSYEQYF
TRBV7-9	NA	NA	TRBJ1-2	13	TGTGCCAGCAGCTTGAAGGGTTACTATGGCTACACCTTC	CASSLKGYYGYTF
TRBV7-6	NA	few	TRBJ2-7	15	TGTGCCAGCAGCTTCGAACTGGGTTCGGACTACGAGCAGTACTTC	CASSFELGSDYEQYF
TRBV12-3/TRBV12-4	TRBD2	NA	TRBJ2-7	17	TGTGCCAGCAGTCTCGCCCCACTAGCGGGAGGGCCCCACGAGCAGTACTTC	CASSLAPLAGGPHEQYF
TRBV16	NA	few	TRBJ1-5	17	TGTGCCAGCAGCCAAGAAGGAAGGTGGTATAGCAATCAGCCCCAGCATTTT	CASSQEGRWYSNQPQHF
TRBV20-1	NA	few	TRBJ1-2	12	TGCAGTCAACTCGGGAGCCTCTATGGCTACACCTTC	CSQLGSLYGYTF
TRBV7-2	NA	NA	TRBJ1-4	16	TGTGCCAGCAGCTTTGGTGGCGGAGGGTTTAATGAAAAACTGTTTTTT	CASSFGGGGFNEKLFF
TRBV2	NA	NA	TRBJ1-2	11	TGTGCCAGCAGTGAGAACTATGGCTACACCTTC	CASSENYGYTF
TRBV6-6	TRBD2	NA	TRBJ2-7	14	TGTGCCAGCAAAATAGCGGGGGCTCGCTACGAGCAGTACTTC	CASKIAGARYEQYF
TRBV7-9	NA	NA	TRBJ1-1	15	TGTGCCAGCAGCTTAGCGCTTGGGGGTGGCACTGAAGCTTTCTTT	CASSLALGGGTEAFF
TRBV19	NA	few	TRBJ1-5	16	TGTGCCAGTAGTATCCAGACACAGATGGGCAATCAGCCCCAGCATTTT	CASSIQTQMGNQPQHF
TRBV5-6	NA	few	TRBJ2-7	14	TGTGCCAGCACCTTCGGCAGGGCCCAGGGGGAGCAGTACTTC	CASTFGRAQGEQYF
TRBV7-8	NA	few	TRBJ1-5	12	TGTGCCAGCAGCTCACGGGATCAGCCCCAGCATTTT	CASSSRDQPQHF
TRBV12-3/TRBV12-4	NA	NA	TRBJ1-3	13	TGTGCCAGCAATACCCAGAGGGAAAACACCATATATTTT	CASNTQRENTIYF
TRBV20-1	TRBD2	NA	TRBJ2-7	15	TGCAGTGCTAGAGCCTCCGGCGGGACTAGTGACGAGCAGTACTTC	CSARASGGTSDEQYF
TRBV15	NA	NA	TRBJ2-4	14	TGTGCCACCAGCAGAGGCCGGGACCAGGACATTCAGTACTTC	CATSRGRDQDIQYF
TRBV7-2	TRBD1	NA	TRBJ1-4	15	TGTGCCAGCAGTCGCGGGGACAGCCTTAATGAAAAACTGTTTTTT	CASSRGDSLNEKLFF
TRBV28	NA	NA	TRBJ2-7	15	TGTGCCAGCAGCAGCACAGGGAAAGGGTCCTACGAGCAGTACTTC	CASSSTGKGSYEQYF
TRBV7-2	NA	many	TRBJ1-2	13	TGTGCCAGCAGCTTACGGGGGGACTATGGCTACACCTTC	CASSLRGDYGYTF
TRBV6-1	NA	few	TRBJ1-1	14	TGTGCCAGCAGTGAGTGGACCGAGAACACTGAAGCTTTCTTT	CASSEWTENTEAFF
TRBV28	NA	few	TRBJ1-1	15	TGTGCCAGCAATGGTGGACAGCCTTTGAACACTGAAGCTTTCTTT	CASNGGQPLNTEAFF
TRBV2	TRBD2	NA	TRBJ2-2	15	TGTGCCAGCTCCCAACTAGCGACGAACACCGGGGAGCTGTTTTTT	CASSQLATNTGELFF
TRBV30	NA	NA	TRBJ1-1	13	TGTGCCTGGAGTGTAGACACGAACACTGAAGCTTTCTTT	CAWSVDTNTEAFF
TRBV7-8	NA	NA	TRBJ1-1	18	TGTGCCAGCAGCTTAGTTCTTAAGAGGCCAGGGATGAACACTGAAGCTTTCTTT	CASSLVLKRPGMNTEAFF
TRBV6-5	TRBD1	few	TRBJ1-2	16	TGTGCCAGCAGCCTTCATCGGACAGGGGGCATCTATGGCTACACCTTC	CASSLHRTGGIYGYTF
TRBV18	NA	NA	TRBJ1-6	15	TGTGCCAGCTCCATGGGCGGGTCCTATAATTCACCCCTCCACTTT	CASSMGGSYNSPLHF
TRBV12-3/TRBV12-4	TRBD2	NA	TRBJ2-5	15	TGTGCCAGCAGACCGGGACTAGCGGGAGAGGAGACCCAGTACTTC	CASRPGLAGEETQYF
TRBV5-6	TRBD2	few	TRBJ2-1	15	TGTGCCAGCAGCCCGGGACTAGCGGGAGCCGGAGAGCAGTTCTTC	CASSPGLAGAGEQFF
TRBV7-2	NA	many	TRBJ1-5	14	TGTGCCAGCAGCTTAGACGCTGTCAATCAGCCCCAGCATTTT	CASSLDAVNQPQHF
TRBV7-7	TRBD1	few	TRBJ2-7	13	TGTGCCAGCAGCCAGGACAGGGAGTACGAGCAGTACTTC	CASSQDREYEQYF
TRBV5-1	TRBD1	NA	TRBJ1-1	15	TGCGCCAGCAGCACCGATTCAGGGGGCGTTTCTGAAGCTTTCTTT	CASSTDSGGVSEAFF
TRBV11-2	NA	few	TRBJ2-1	16	TGTGCCAGCAGCTTAGGTACTAGTGGCTCCTACAATGAGCAGTTCTTC	CASSLGTSGSYNEQFF
TRBV4-2	NA	NA	TRBJ1-2	19	TGTGCCAGCAGCCAAGATATACCTGGATGGGCGGGGGTTGGCTATGGCTACACCTTC	CASSQDIPGWAGVGYGYTF
TRBV27	NA	few	TRBJ1-1	15	TGTGCCAGCAGTTTATCGGGCGGATGGAACACTGAAGCTTTCTTT	CASSLSGGWNTEAFF
TRBV7-6	TRBD1	NA	TRBJ1-1	16	TGTGCCAGCAGTTTCGGACAGGGGGAGATGAACACTGAAGCTTTCTTT	CASSFGQGEMNTEAFF
TRBV12-3/TRBV12-4	NA	NA	TRBJ1-6	14	TGTGCCAGCAGTCCGGGACAACTCTCTTCACCCCTCCACTTT	CASSPGQLSSPLHF
TRBV12-3/TRBV12-4	NA	few	TRBJ1-1	15	TGTGCCAGCAGTTCCGTATCACGGGGGAACACTGAAGCTTTCTTT	CASSSVSRGNTEAFF
TRBV6-5	TRBD2	NA	TRBJ2-1	15	TGTGCCAGCAAATCCGGGACTAGCCCTTACAATGAGCAGTTCTTC	CASKSGTSPYNEQFF
TRBV7-2	NA	NA	TRBJ1-6	16	TGTGCCAGCAGCCCGGGGCTTCAGGCCTATAATTCACCCCTCCACTTT	CASSPGLQAYNSPLHF
TRBV3-1	NA	NA	TRBJ1-4	15	TGTGCCAGCAGCCTAACAACAGGGTTCAATGAAAAACTGTTTTTT	CASSLTTGFNEKLFF
TRBV27	NA	few	TRBJ1-1	15	TGTGCCAGCAGTTTACTAAACCGTCCATACACTGAAGCTTTCTTT	CASSLLNRPYTEAFF